This T cell receptor beta chain was documented in a study of T cell changes during pregnancy in multiple sclerosis. Germline values: CDR1 MGHRA, CDR2 YSYEKL. The trim removed 0 bases at V and 7 bases at J, leaving 7 bases unmatched. The CDR3 totals 17 residues. Assay used: immunoSEQ multiplex PCR; TCRdb lists only in-frame clones, some missing. The table includes roughly 100,000 clones, approximately 89% detected once. The genes are TRBV4-1 and TRBJ1-5; TRBD1 matches at 12 bases. The specimen comprised peripheral blood, sampled after pregnancy. This receptor was identified in a female donor with multiple sclerosis, enrolled in a pregnancy study. This CDR3 is CASSQDRGGTGGQPQHF. In DNA, the CDR3 is TGCGCCAGCAGCCAAGATAGGGGGGGGACAGGGGGCCAGCCCCAGCATTTT.